This is a list of T cell receptor beta chains from one sample in a study of T cells in Graves' hyperthyroidism and ophthalmopathy. TCRdb re-derived calls from the multiplex PCR reads in MiXCR, one entry per CDR3 protein. The sample holds under 300,000 distinct CDR3 sequences, less than 15% seen once. Material for sequencing was blood. Receptors were obtained from a middle-aged woman with Graves' hyperthyroidism that later progressed to Graves' ophthalmopathy. CDR3s include the opening cysteine and the closing phenylalanine or tryptophan. Each record gives: J gene, V gene, D gene, clone size, CDR3 DNA, CDR3 protein. D genes are given only for firm matches. Size is stated for part of the rows, as once, few or many counts, or as a class when the clone is expanded.

TRBJ2-7 TRBV24-1 TRBD2 - TGTGCCACCAGTGATTCGGCGGGAGGAATTTACGAGCAGTACTTC CATSDSAGGIYEQYF
TRBJ2-3 TRBV5-1 TRBD2 few TGCGCCAGCAGCTTGGTTAGCGGGAGAACAGATACGCAGTATTTT CASSLVSGRTDTQYF
TRBJ2-6 TRBV6-2/TRBV6-3 - - TGTGCCAGCAGTTACTCTCGACAGACAGATTCTGGGGCCAACGTCCTGACTTTC CASSYSRQTDSGANVLTF
TRBJ2-2 TRBV7-9 TRBD2 many TGTGCCAGCAGCTCTCCGACTAGCGGGAGTATCACCGGGGAGCTGTTTTTT CASSSPTSGSITGELFF
TRBJ1-6 TRBV30 - many TGTGCCTGGAACACAGGTTATAATTCACCCCTCCACTTT CAWNTGYNSPLHF
TRBJ1-6 TRBV5-1 - few TGCGCCAGCCGGCAGCTGGCTGAAGACTTACCCGTTCTGAGCTCCTATAATTCACCCCTCCACTTT CASRQLAEDLPVLSSYNSPLHF
TRBJ2-5 TRBV27 TRBD1 many TGTGCCAGCAGCTTCACAGGGGGCTGGGAGACCCAGTACTTC CASSFTGGWETQYF
TRBJ1-2 TRBV28 - many TGTGCCAGCAGTTGGAAGGGCCTCTATGGCTACACCTTC CASSWKGLYGYTF
TRBJ1-4 TRBV12-3/TRBV12-4 - many TGTGCCAGCAGTTTTGATCCATCAGGTGAAAAACTGTTTTTT CASSFDPSGEKLFF
TRBJ2-7 TRBV9 TRBD1 many TGTGCCAGCAGCCCTCCTAGGGACAGGGGAGGCTACGAGCAGTACTTC CASSPPRDRGGYEQYF
TRBJ2-7 TRBV27 - many TGTGCCAGCAGTTTAAGCGGAAACGCCTACGAGCAGTACTTC CASSLSGNAYEQYF
TRBJ1-1 TRBV18 TRBD1 many TGTGCCAGCTCACTTCGACAGGGTTCGAACACTGAAGCTTTCTTT CASSLRQGSNTEAFF
TRBJ2-1 TRBV11-2 TRBD2 many TGTGCCAGCAGCACCCTGGCCGCGGGAGGGCCTGGTGAGCAGTTCTTC CASSTLAAGGPGEQFF
TRBJ2-2 TRBV12-3/TRBV12-4 - many TGTGCCAGCAGGTCAGGGACCTACACCGGGGAGCTGTTTTTT CASRSGTYTGELFF
TRBJ1-2 TRBV20-1 TRBD1 many TGCAGTGCAATGGCCAACGACAGGGTGGACTATGGCTACACCTTC CSAMANDRVDYGYTF
TRBJ1-5 TRBV20-1 TRBD1 many TGCAGTGCTAGAGCCCCGTTCCAGGGGGCGAGGCAGCCCCAGCATTTT CSARAPFQGARQPQHF
TRBJ2-1 TRBV6-1 - many TGTGCCAGCAGACTTCACCCGAGCGACTCCTACAATGAGCAGTTCTTC CASRLHPSDSYNEQFF
TRBJ1-4 TRBV28 - many TGTGCCAGCAGTTTGGAAGGGATTGGGAAACTGTTTTTT CASSLEGIGKLFF
TRBJ2-1 TRBV6-1 TRBD2 many TGTGCCAGCAGTCTACTAGCGGGAGGGCTGAATGAGCAGTTCTTC CASSLLAGGLNEQFF
TRBJ2-3 TRBV28 - many TGTGCCAGCAGTTTCTCAGGAATCGGAACAGATACGCAGTATTTT CASSFSGIGTDTQYF
TRBJ2-1 TRBV5-1 TRBD2 many TGCGCCAGCAGCCTTCAGCGGGATGGAGGCAATGAGCAGTTCTTC CASSLQRDGGNEQFF
TRBJ2-2 TRBV5-1 - - TGCGCCAGCAGCTTCTTTAGGGGAGGTTACACCGGGGAGCTGTTTTTT CASSFFRGGYTGELFF
TRBJ2-1 TRBV12-3/TRBV12-4 - many TGTGCCAGCTCCCGAGCCTGGAGCTACAATGAGCAGTTCTTC CASSRAWSYNEQFF
TRBJ1-4 TRBV10-3 - - TGTGCCATCAGTGATGTATCCGAAAAACTGTTTTTT CAISDVSEKLFF
TRBJ1-1 TRBV28 - - TGTGCCAGCAGTACTGCCCGGAACACTGAAGCTTTCTTT CASSTARNTEAFF
TRBJ2-1 TRBV30 TRBD1 many TGTGCCTGTCTCGGACAGGGGGGTCTACCGCCGAGGAATGAGCAGTTCTTC CACLGQGGLPPRNEQFF
TRBJ2-3 TRBV20-1 - once TGCAGTGCTCCAAACCTAGCCTCCGCAGATACGCAGTATTTT CSAPNLASADTQYF
TRBJ2-7 TRBV28 TRBD2 - TGTGCCAGCAGTTTATGGGGACTAGCGGGAGGGCCTGTCGCCTACGAGCAGTACTTC CASSLWGLAGGPVAYEQYF
TRBJ2-4 TRBV4-2 TRBD2 - TGTGCCAGCAGCCAAATAGCGGGAGGGCCGCAAAACATTCAGTACTTC CASSQIAGGPQNIQYF
TRBJ2-1 TRBV5-1 TRBD2 many TGCGCCAGCAGCTTGGTGCGGGAGCCCGGTGAGCAGTTCTTC CASSLVREPGEQFF
TRBJ2-5 TRBV12-3/TRBV12-4 - - TGTGCCAGCAGTTCATTGCCGGGACCATTAAGGAGGGAGACCCAGTACTTC CASSSLPGPLRRETQYF
TRBJ2-7 TRBV27 - many TGTGCCAGCAGTTTATCATCTGGGAACGACGAGCAGTACTTC CASSLSSGNDEQYF
TRBJ1-1 TRBV28 TRBD1 - TGTGCCAGCCTTTCAGGGGGCTGCACTGAAGCTTTCTTT CASLSGGCTEAFF
TRBJ1-1 TRBV5-6 TRBD1 many TGTGCCAGCAGCTTTTGGGACAGGGGGAGATTGGGTGAAGCTTTCTTT CASSFWDRGRLGEAFF
TRBJ1-1 TRBV28 TRBD1 - TGTGCCAGCAGTGTCAGGGGGCGCGGGACTGAAGCTTTCTTT CASSVRGRGTEAFF
TRBJ2-5 TRBV24-1 TRBD2 - TGTGCCATCATACGGGGGGGGAAAGAGACCCAGTACTTC CAIIRGGKETQYF
TRBJ2-1 TRBV6-1 - - TGTGCCACCCGACACCCCGAGGCAAATGAGCAGTTCTTC CATRHPEANEQFF
TRBJ2-7 TRBV4-2 TRBD2 - TGTGCCAGCAGCCACCGACTAGCGGGAGTGTACGAGCAGTACTTC CASSHRLAGVYEQYF
TRBJ2-5 TRBV20-1 TRBD2 - TGCAGTGCTGGGGGGGACGGGACCTCTGTTGGGACCCAGTACTTC CSAGGDGTSVGTQYF
TRBJ2-1 TRBV7-9 - - TGTGCCAGCAGCCACCGAGGGGGGAGAGTTAGGAATGAGCAGTTCTTC CASSHRGGRVRNEQFF
TRBJ2-7 TRBV7-9 - many TGTGCCAGCAGCTTAGGTAGCGAGTACGAGCAGTACTTC CASSLGSEYEQYF
TRBJ2-1 TRBV13 TRBD2 many TGTGCCAGCAGCCTCGAGTCGGCTAGCGGGAGTACTGAGCAGTTCTTC CASSLESASGSTEQFF
TRBJ2-5 TRBV28 TRBD1 many TGTGCCAGCAGTGGGACAGGGGACCTAGCTGCCCCCTACTTC CASSGTGDLAAPYF
TRBJ2-1 TRBV19 TRBD2 many TGTGCCAGTAGTACCCTAGCGGGGATCAATGAGCAGTTCTTC CASSTLAGINEQFF
TRBJ2-3 TRBV3-1 - many TGTGCCAGCAGCCAAGATCGAGGGATATTCACAGATACGCAGTATTTT CASSQDRGIFTDTQYF
TRBJ1-1 TRBV7-6 - many TGTGCCAGCAGCCCCGGGGGGGCCTGGAACACTGAAGCTTTCTTT CASSPGGAWNTEAFF
TRBJ2-7 TRBV15 TRBD1 few TGTGCCACCAGCTTCGGACAGGGAGGATACGAGCAGTACTTC CATSFGQGGYEQYF
TRBJ1-1 TRBV2 - many TGTGCCAGCAAGGTGACAGGTTACTTGAACACTGAAGCTTTCTTT CASKVTGYLNTEAFF
TRBJ2-7 TRBV19 TRBD1 many TGTGCCAGTAGTGTTCGACAGGGGACCGAGCAGTACTTC CASSVRQGTEQYF
TRBJ2-1 TRBV28 TRBD2 many TGTGCCAGCAGTTTAGCGGGAGGGCTAAGTGAGCAGTTCTTC CASSLAGGLSEQFF
TRBJ2-2 TRBV5-1 - - TGCGCCAGCAGCTTGACCGCCATGGGCACCGGGGAGCTGTTTTTT CASSLTAMGTGELFF
TRBJ1-1 TRBV28 TRBD1 many TGTGCCAGCAGTTTATGGTCGGACAGGGGTCGTGGGAACACTGAAGCTTTCTTT CASSLWSDRGRGNTEAFF
TRBJ2-7 TRBV2 TRBD2 many TGTGCCAGCAGCTTAGGTCCGGGACTAGCGGGAGCTTGGCAGTACTTC CASSLGPGLAGAWQYF
TRBJ1-2 TRBV27 - - TGTGCCAGCGGTGAAGGCTATGGCTACACCTTC CASGEGYGYTF
TRBJ2-7 TRBV6-6 TRBD1 many TGTGCCAGCAGTTACTCCCGGGACAGTTCCTACGAGCAGTACTTC CASSYSRDSSYEQYF